The entry below gives a single TCR beta chain sequence along with its context. The antigen remains undetermined. This same CDR3 is encoded by further DNA sequences in the sample. This entry belongs to a study of CD8+ T cells in alopecia areata. Broader study findings: Lesional tissue from the scalp (especially in alopecia totalis/universalis) showed higher clonality than normal scalp.

Extracted RNA was reverse transcribed, and the resulting cDNA served as sequencing template. Data came from immunoSEQ multiplex PCR; TCRdb stores just in-frame clones and leaves some out. The sample lists about 160,000 clones, about 90% occurring once. The CDR3 covers 13 residues. Germline V gene lookup returns CDR1 SGDLS and CDR2 YYNGEE. Trimming shortened V by 0 bases and J by 0 bases, and 4 bases separated the two germline ends. The material sequenced was CD8+ T cells sorted from blood, taken at week 0. The origin of this receptor is a human donor with alopecia areata. The chain joins TRBV9 to TRBJ2-7; unclear D gene. CDR3 nucleotide sequence: TGTGCCAGCAGCGTAGGGGACTCCTACGAGCAGTACTTC. Translated, it gives CASSVGDSYEQYF.